One and the same sample provided the 30 T cell receptor beta chains below, sequenced in a study of blood T cell repertoires in COVID-19. The table came from immunoSEQ multiplex PCR; TCRdb's copy has only in-frame clones and leaves some out. The sample lists 280,000 or so clones, over 75% occurring once. The sequencing input was peripheral blood. The source of these receptors is a human donor in a cohort sampled during active COVID-19.

CDR3 nucleotides: TGTGCCAGCAGTCCAAACAGGGGTAACAATGAAAAACTGTTTTTT. Its protein product is CASSPNRGNNEKLFF. This chain connects TRBV28 to TRBJ1-4; 7 nucleotides align to TRBD1. In germline, CDR1 is MDHEN, CDR2 SYDVKM. The ends lost 5 bases at V and 5 bases at J; junction bases unmatched: 8. The CDR3 length is 15 residues.

The gene calls are TRBV5-6 and TRBJ2-7, with a tentative D call TRBD2 (6 bases). Per the germline V gene, CDR1 is SGHDT and CDR2 is YYEEEE. The CDR3 spans 14 residues. The V gene lost 4 bases and the J gene lost 4 bases, with 15 bases spanning the gap. The CDR3 DNA reads TGTGCCAGCAGCATAACCGGGAGAAGATACGAGCAGTACTTC. Translating gives CASSITGRRYEQYF.

This clone appeared once. The V call is TRBV28, the J call TRBJ1-2; D is undetermined. This CDR3 is built from 16 residues. The V end lost 3 bases, the J end lost 5 bases, and 19 bases lay between the germline ends. Germline V gives CDR1 MDHEN, CDR2 SYDVKM. DNA of the CDR3: TGTGCCAGCAGTTTTATTTATGGCAGCGACGCGTATGGCTACACCTTC. Residues: CASSFIYGSDAYGYTF.

This chain joins TRBV28 and TRBJ2-4, with D unclear. The germline V and J ends were trimmed by 3 bases and 0 bases, with 12 bases remaining between them. Looked up from germline, CDR1 is MDHEN and CDR2 is SYDVKM. The length of the CDR3 is 16 residues. Here the CDR3 DNA reads TGTGCCAGCAGTTTCGCCCAACTCTTAGCCAAAAACATTCAGTACTTC. Protein sequence: CASSFAQLLAKNIQYF.

The rearrangement joins TRBV30 to TRBJ1-3; a possible D gene is TRBD1 (6 bases). The V end was cut by 4 bases, the J end by 4 bases, with 11 bases between. CDR1 is GTSNPN, CDR2 SVGIG, per germline (reference sequence). The CDR3 is 13 residues long. The CDR3 spells CAWTSQGGNTIYF. In nucleotides, the CDR3 is TGTGCCTGGACGTCACAGGGAGGAAACACCATATATTTT.

The chain recombines TRBV5-6 with TRBJ1-5, with D maybe TRBD1 (5 bases). CDR1 is SGHDT and CDR2 is YYEEEE in the germline V gene. V was trimmed by 1 base and J by 3 bases, leaving 11 bases between them. The CDR3 covers 15 residues. The CDR3 nucleotides are TGTGCCAGCAGCTTGTGGGGCCGGACCAATCAGCCCCAGCATTTT. Protein product: CASSLWGRTNQPQHF.

This sequence joins TRBV4-1 and TRBJ1-1; the match to TRBD1 covers 7 bases. This CDR3 contains 17 residues. Germline CDR1 MGHRA, CDR2 YSYEKL. V lost 0 bases, J lost 3 bases, and 10 bases stayed unmatched. CDR3 amino acids: CASSQDLRGPLDTEAFF. DNA for the CDR3: TGCGCCAGCAGCCAAGATTTAAGGGGGCCCCTGGACACTGAAGCTTTCTTT.

The V call is TRBV25-1, the J call TRBJ2-3; the match to TRBD1 covers 7 bases. The germline V gene has CDR1 MGHDK and CDR2 SYGVNS. Germline trimming cut 7 bases from V and 2 bases from J; bases unmatched to any gene: 6. The CDR3 has 14 residues. CDR3 loop: CASTDRRNTDTQYF. The CDR3, as DNA: TGTGCCAGCACGGACAGGAGAAACACAGATACGCAGTATTTT.

J is TRBJ1-5 and V is TRBV19; no clear D. Germline V gene lookup returns CDR1 LNHDA and CDR2 SQIVND (reference sequence). The CDR3 has 14 residues. V was trimmed by 4 bases and J by 0 bases, leaving 7 bases between them. As DNA, the CDR3 is TGTGCCAGTAGTACCTATAGTAGCAATCAGCCCCAGCATTTT. This translates into CASSTYSSNQPQHF.

As for this clone: This same CDR3 is encoded by further DNA sequences in the sample. The chain recombines TRBV27 with TRBJ2-7; a weak D match, TRBD1 (5 bases). This CDR3 has 13 amino acids. The V gene's germline CDR1 is MNHEY and CDR2 SMNVEV (reference sequence). V was trimmed by 4 bases and J by 0 bases, leaving 7 bases between them. The CDR3 coding sequence is TGTGCCAGCAGTTCAGGGAACTCCTACGAGCAGTACTTC. Protein: CASSSGNSYEQYF.

This clone was seen once. Distinct nucleotide sequences in the sample also encode this CDR3. V usage is TRBV19 and J usage is TRBJ2-5; 12 nucleotides align to TRBD2. CDR1 and CDR2 from the germline V gene are LNHDA and SQIVND (reference sequence). CDR3 length: 15 amino acids. V shed 6 bases and J 5 bases; nucleotides not matched to a gene: 7. The CDR3 is CASSTRLAGVETQYF. The CDR3 region has the DNA TGTGCCAGTAGCACGAGACTAGCGGGAGTTGAGACCCAGTACTTC.

This clone was seen a few times. The chain is built from TRBV2 and TRBJ2-3; 10 bases are shared with TRBD2. Germline V gene data show CDR1 as SNHLY and CDR2 as FYNNEI. With V trimmed by 5 bases and J by 2 bases, 28 bases remained unmatched. The CDR3 is 23 residues long. The CDR3 coding sequence is TGTGCCAGCAGTAAGACTCCCTCGGGGCTATGGTTCGGGCTAGCGGGAGTCACAGATACGCAGTATTTT. As protein: CASSKTPSGLWFGLAGVTDTQYF.

The chain employs TRBV19 and TRBJ1-1, with D perhaps TRBD1 (5 bases). Germline V gene lookup returns CDR1 LNHDA and CDR2 SQIVND (reference sequence). The CDR3 covers 11 residues. Between the trimmed V and J ends, which lost 6 bases and 6 bases, there was a span of 8 bases. In DNA, the CDR3 is TGTGCCAGTAGGGGGCTCTCTGAAGCTTTCTTT. Its protein product is CASRGLSEAFF.

V and J are TRBV5-4 and TRBJ1-3; 7 bases are a match to TRBD1. The germline V gene has CDR1 SGHNT and CDR2 YYREEE (reference sequence). The CDR3 runs 17 residues. The J segment lost 0 bases and the V segment lost 1 base, leaving 7 bases of the junction unmatched. The CDR3 sequence is CASSLSRGESSGNTIYF. CDR3 coding DNA: TGTGCCAGCAGCTTGAGCAGGGGGGAGAGCTCTGGAAACACCATATATTTT.

This rearrangement joins TRBV7-9 to TRBJ1-2, with D tentatively TRBD1 (5 bases). V was pared by 1 base and J by 8 bases, with 17 bases between. The CDR3 runs to 15 residues. CDR1 and CDR2 from the germline V gene are SEHNR and FQNEAQ (reference sequence). In DNA form, the CDR3 reads TGTGCCAGCAGCTTAGGAGCCAACAGGCCCCACGGCTACACCTTC. Translation: CASSLGANRPHGYTF. Based on the CDR3 plus reference TRBV7-9 and TRBJ1-2, the full variable domain is DTGVSQNPRHKITKRGQNVTFRCDPISEHNRLYWYRQTLGQGPEFLTYFQNEAQLEKSRLLSDRFSAERPKGSFSTLEIQRTEQGDSAMYLCASSLGANRPHGYTFGSGTRLTVV.

This chain links TRBV27 with TRBJ1-6; 9 bases agree with TRBD1. Trimming removed 6 bases from V and 9 bases from J; junction bases left unmatched: 12. CDR3 length: 16 amino acids. Germline CDR1 is MNHEY and CDR2 is SMNVEV (reference sequence). CDR3 residues: CASRPSSGQGSSPLHF. Here the CDR3 DNA reads TGTGCCAGCAGGCCGTCCTCGGGACAGGGTAGTTCACCCCTCCACTTT.

This clone has at least ten counts. DNA of the CDR3: TGTGCCAGCAGCTTAGCTAGTCTCGGGGATACGCAGTATTTT. Amino acid sequence: CASSLASLGDTQYF. This chain links TRBV7-8 with TRBJ2-3; D gene unclear. V was cut by 0 bases and J by 6 bases, with 10 bases left in between. In germline, CDR1 is SGHVS, CDR2 FQNEAQ. CDR3 size: 14 residues.

The genes are TRBV28 and TRBJ1-6, with D hard to call. The CDR3 totals 13 residues. V was trimmed by 8 bases and J by 7 bases, leaving 12 bases between them. The germline CDR1 and CDR2 sequences are MDHEN and SYDVKM. The DNA for the CDR3 is TGTGCCAGCCGGTGGAGAGCAAATTCACCCCTCCACTTT. It codes for CASRWRANSPLHF.

CDR3 coding DNA: TGCGCCAGCAGCTTGGGACTAGCGGGAGGCTCAGATACGCAGTATTTT. This translates into CASSLGLAGGSDTQYF. V and J are TRBV5-1 and TRBJ2-3; the match to TRBD2 covers 13 bases. The J segment lost 4 bases and the V segment lost 0 bases, leaving 2 bases of the junction unmatched. The CDR3 loop spans 16 amino acids. Germline V gives CDR1 SGHRS, CDR2 YFSETQ.

V usage is TRBV6-2 or TRBV6-3 and J usage is TRBJ2-7, with D unclear. Trimming shortened V by 2 bases and J by 12 bases, and 14 bases separated the two germline ends. Germline CDR1 and CDR2: MNHEY and SVGEGT. The CDR3 is 12 amino acids. CDR3 sequence (DNA): TGTGCCAGCAGTTACGGGCCCTCGGCCCCGTACTTC. It is translated as CASSYGPSAPYF.

The chain links TRBV4-1 to TRBJ2-7; 11 bases agree with TRBD2. Germline V gene lookup returns CDR1 MGHRA and CDR2 YSYEKL. Unmatched junction bases numbered 4, after V lost 1 base and J lost 2 bases. This CDR3 has 16 amino acids. DNA of the CDR3: TGCGCCAGCAGCCAAGCGGGGACTAGCGGAACCTACGAGCAGTACTTC. This gives the protein CASSQAGTSGTYEQYF.

This chain links TRBV7-9 with TRBJ2-5; the match to TRBD2 covers 10 bases. V lost 5 bases to trimming and J lost 2 bases; unmatched junction nucleotides: 2. Per the germline V gene, CDR1 is SEHNR and CDR2 is FQNEAQ (reference sequence). CDR3 length: 14 amino acids. The chain's CDR3 is CASSTSGTQETQYF. DNA of the CDR3: TGTGCCAGCAGCACTAGCGGGACTCAAGAGACCCAGTACTTC.

The CDR3 sequence: CASSLFSGISNTGELFF. The CDR3 DNA is TGTGCCAGCAGCTTATTTTCGGGGATCTCGAACACCGGGGAGCTGTTTTTT. The chain links TRBV7-9 to TRBJ2-2; D is perhaps TRBD2 (5 bases). Germline V gene sequence: CDR1 SEHNR, CDR2 FQNEAQ (reference sequence). The ends were cut back, 2 bases at V and 0 bases at J, with 13 bases in the middle. The CDR3 loop spans 17 amino acids.

The V call is TRBV11-3, the J call TRBJ2-1; D perhaps matches TRBD2 (6 bases). V shed 5 bases and J shed 5 bases, with 10 bases lying between them. The CDR3 extends over 13 amino acids. The V gene's germline CDR1 is SGHNT and CDR2 YENEEA. CDR3 protein: CASSLTSNNEQFF. The CDR3 nucleotides are TGTGCCAGCAGCCTGACTAGTAACAATGAGCAGTTCTTC. The whole variable domain, filled in from reference TRBV11-3 and TRBJ2-1, reads EAGVVQSPRYKIIEKKQPVAFWCNPISGHNTLYWYLQNLGQGPELLIRYENEEAVDDSQLPKDRFSAERLKGVDSTLKIQPAELGDSAVYLCASSLTSNNEQFFGPGTRLTVL.

This clone has a handful of counts. V and J are TRBV3-1 (or the pseudogene TRBV3-2) and TRBJ1-6; TRBD1 is a possible D gene (6 bases). Germline loops: CDR1 LGHDT, CDR2 YNNKEL (reference sequence). The CDR3 extends over 12 amino acids. The V and J ends lost 11 bases and 15 bases respectively, with 20 bases between them. The CDR3 loop is CARGGSQVYLHF. The DNA of the CDR3 is TGTGCCCGAGGGGGTTCTCAGGTTTACCTCCACTTT.

This sequence joins TRBV9 and TRBJ2-3; TRBD2 is a possible D gene (6 bases). V was clipped by 1 base and J by 5 bases, with 14 bases between them. This CDR3 region has 15 residues. The germline CDR1 and CDR2 sequences are SGDLS and YYNGEE. The CDR3 here is CASSVIPGEGDTQYF. As DNA, the CDR3 is TGTGCCAGCAGCGTAATCCCGGGAGAAGGAGATACGCAGTATTTT.

The V gene is TRBV5-6, the J gene TRBJ2-1; D not certain. Per germline, CDR1 SGHDT and CDR2 YYEEEE. The CDR3 is 13 residues long. The V end lost 0 bases, the J end lost 10 bases, and 11 bases lay between the germline ends. The CDR3 DNA reads as TGTGCCAGCAGCTTGGACCTTGTGAGGGAGCAGTTCTTC. It is translated as CASSLDLVREQFF.

J is TRBJ2-5 and V is TRBV30; tentatively, D is TRBD1 (5 bases). The CDR3 covers 16 residues. Trimming stripped 0 bases from V and 7 bases from J, with 21 bases between. Per the germline V gene, CDR1 is GTSNPN and CDR2 is SVGIG (reference sequence). CDR3 sequence reads: CAWSVREEVYSRTQYF. The CDR3 DNA follows: TGTGCCTGGAGTGTCAGGGAAGAGGTTTATAGTAGGACCCAGTACTTC. The full variable domain, its missing parts supplied by reference TRBV30 and TRBJ2-5, is SQTIHQWPATLVQPVGSPLSLECTVEGTSNPNLYWYRQAAGRGLQLLFYSVGIGQISSEVPQNLSASRPQDRQFILSSKKLLLSDSGFYLCAWSVREEVYSRTQYFGPGTRLLVL.

In this sample, this clone turned up a few times. In DNA form, the CDR3 reads TGTGCCAGCAGCCTCGGACAGGAGGGTGGCTACACCTTC. It is translated as CASSLGQEGGYTF. This chain connects TRBV12-3 or TRBV12-4 to TRBJ1-2; 7 nucleotides agree with TRBD1. V was clipped by 6 bases and J by 7 bases; unmatched bases: 8. This CDR3 contains 13 residues.

This clone turned up a few times. The J gene is TRBJ1-4, the V gene TRBV6-5; 9 bases agree with TRBD1. CDR1 is MNHEY, CDR2 SVGAGI, per germline. The CDR3 totals 15 residues. The J segment lost 6 bases and the V segment lost 1 base, leaving 3 bases of the junction unmatched. The CDR3 DNA sequence: TGTGCCAGCAGTTACTGCCGGGACAGGGATGAAAAACTGTTTTTT. Protein: CASSYCRDRDEKLFF.